These 21 T cell receptor beta chains came from one sample sequenced in a study of blood T cell repertoires in COVID-19. Using immunoSEQ multiplex PCR, the repertoire was profiled, and TCRdb retains in-frame clones only, with some absent. In the table there are about 140,000 clones, more than 65% of which are singletons. The sequenced material came from peripheral blood. The receptor set was obtained from a human donor in a cohort sampled during active COVID-19.

The J gene is TRBJ2-7, the V gene TRBV3-1 (or the pseudogene TRBV3-2); 7 nucleotides match TRBD2. CDR3 length: 13 residues. The ends lost 8 bases at V and 6 bases at J; junction bases unmatched: 10. CDR1 LGHDT and CDR2 YNNKEL come from the germline V gene (reference sequence). For the CDR3, the DNA is TGTGCCAGCTCGGGAGGCCACGCCTCCGAGCAGTACTTC. Amino acid sequence: CASSGGHASEQYF.

CDR3 in DNA: TGTGCCATCAGGGACAGCTTGAACACCGGGGAGCTGTTTTTT. This sequence encodes CAIRDSLNTGELFF. This chain uses TRBV10-3 with TRBJ2-2; a possible D gene is TRBD1 (6 bases). V was cut by 6 bases and J by 1 base, with 9 bases left in between. CDR1 and CDR2 from the germline V gene are ENHRY and SYGVKD. The CDR3 sequence is 14 residues long.

This clone occurred a few times. The gene calls are TRBV5-5 and TRBJ1-1; D is undetermined. This CDR3 is 14 amino acids long. Per the germline V gene, CDR1 is SGHKS and CDR2 is YYEKEE (reference sequence). Between the trimmed V and J ends, which lost 1 base and 3 bases, there was a span of 10 bases. CDR3 bases: TGTGCCAGCAGCTTGTTGGGCGTGGACACTGAAGCTTTCTTT. Protein: CASSLLGVDTEAFF.

The chain joins TRBV6-5 to TRBJ1-5; perhaps TRBD1 as D (5 bases). This CDR3 is built from 14 residues. V lost 2 bases, J lost 7 bases, and 12 bases lay in between. Germline V gene data show CDR1 as MNHEY and CDR2 as SVGAGI. In DNA form, the CDR3 reads TGTGCCAGCAGTTACGGGGGGAAAGGGCAGCCCCAGCATTTT. Translation gives CASSYGGKGQPQHF.

The chain links TRBV9 to TRBJ2-7, with D maybe TRBD1 (5 bases). This CDR3 spans 14 amino acids. Trimming took 0 bases from V and 5 from J, leaving 12 bases between them. Germline V CDR1 and CDR2: SGDLS, YYNGEE. The CDR3 nucleotides are TGTGCCAGCAGCGTAGACCCAGGGATCAACGAGCAGTACTTC. Translating it yields CASSVDPGINEQYF.

The gene calls are TRBV11-2 and TRBJ2-5; 9 nucleotides align to TRBD1. This CDR3 contains 14 residues. The germline gives CDR1 SGHAT, CDR2 FQNNGV. J was trimmed by 5 bases and V by 5 bases; bases with no gene match: 6. The chain's CDR3 is CASSNWDRVETQYF. In DNA, the CDR3 is TGTGCCAGCAGCAACTGGGACAGGGTGGAGACCCAGTACTTC.

The V gene is TRBV6-5, the J gene TRBJ1-2, with D possibly matching TRBD1 (6 bases). This CDR3 has 14 amino acids. V lost 6 bases, J lost 0 bases, and 11 bases lay in between. The germline V gene encodes CDR1 MNHEY and CDR2 SVGAGI. The CDR3 spells CASSSTGSNYGYTF. DNA for the CDR3: TGTGCCAGCAGCTCGACAGGCTCTAACTATGGCTACACCTTC.

This clone has only one observation. V and J are TRBV6-6 and TRBJ1-3; TRBD1 matches 8 bases. This CDR3 comprises 16 residues. J was trimmed by 4 bases and V by 6 bases; bases with no gene match: 11. From germline, CDR1 is MNHNY and CDR2 SVGAGI (reference sequence). The chain's CDR3 is CASRKTQGASGNTIYF. CDR3 sequence (DNA): TGTGCCAGCAGGAAAACGCAGGGGGCTTCAGGAAACACCATATATTTT.

V gene TRBV19 combines with J gene TRBJ1-4, with 7 positions matching TRBD1. This CDR3 has 15 residues. CDR1 LNHDA and CDR2 SQIVND come from the germline V gene (reference sequence). J lost 4 bases, V lost 7 bases, and 9 bases had no gene match. CDR3 nucleotides: TGTGCCAGTACCACCGGGACAGCAAGTAATGAAAAACTGTTTTTT. Its translation is CASTTGTASNEKLFF.

The rearrangement uses TRBV7-9 and TRBJ2-2; the D is unclear. Germline assignment: CDR1 SEHNR and CDR2 FQNEAQ (reference sequence). The CDR3 is made up of 13 amino acids. V shed 5 bases and J shed 6 bases, with 10 bases lying between them. As DNA, the CDR3 is TGTGCCAGCAGCCCAAATACACCCGGGGAGCTGTTTTTT. Its protein product is CASSPNTPGELFF.

The rearrangement uses TRBV27 and TRBJ2-3; D is undetermined. Trimming removed 6 bases at V and 0 bases at J, with 10 bases between. This CDR3 has 14 amino acids. Germline values: CDR1 MNHEY, CDR2 SMNVEV (reference sequence). The CDR3, as DNA: TGTGCCAGCAGCAGGAAGAGTAGCACAGATACGCAGTATTTT. Residues: CASSRKSSTDTQYF.

The V call is TRBV18, the J call TRBJ1-1, with D possibly being TRBD1 (5 bases). Per germline, CDR1 KGHSH and CDR2 LQKENI. The V end lost 3 bases, the J end lost 5 bases, and 10 bases lay between the germline ends. This CDR3 has 13 amino acids. CDR3 nucleotides: TGTGCCAGCTCACCGTCGGGGGGAACTGAAGCTTTCTTT. Translating it yields CASSPSGGTEAFF. The complete variable domain, with remaining parts taken from reference TRBV18 and TRBJ1-1, reads NAGVMQNPRHLVRRRGQEARLRCSPMKGHSHVYWYRQLPEEGLKFMVYLQKENIIDESGMPKERFSAEFPKEGPSILRIQQVVRGDSAAYFCASSPSGGTEAFFGQGTRLTVV.

This clone turned up a few times. The rearrangement uses TRBV6-2 or TRBV6-3 and TRBJ2-5, with 10 bases that match TRBD2. The CDR3 is 16 amino acids. The V gene end was trimmed by 0 bases and the J gene end by 1 base; junction bases not matched to a gene: 2. CDR1 and CDR2 (germline): MNHEY, SVGEGT. The CDR3 is CASSYSSSGGQETQYF. The CDR3 DNA is TGTGCCAGCAGTTACTCTTCTAGCGGGGGCCAAGAGACCCAGTACTTC.

This clone was seen a single time. The chain combines TRBV24-1 with TRBJ1-4; D unresolved. The CDR3 is 15 residues long. The germline V and J ends were trimmed by 5 bases and 7 bases, with 16 bases remaining between them. Germline-derived CDR1 and CDR2 are KGHDR and SFDVKD. The CDR3 coding sequence is TGTGCCACCAGTGGTCCCACCCTCGGCGGTGAAAAACTGTTTTTT. Protein product: CATSGPTLGGEKLFF.

The chain combines TRBV7-2 with TRBJ2-5; no definite D call. This CDR3 region has 13 residues. V was pared by 2 bases and J by 6 bases, with 10 bases between. In germline, CDR1 is SGHTA, CDR2 FQGNSA. The chain's CDR3 is CASSLPRRKTQYF. Written as DNA, the CDR3 is TGTGCCAGCAGCTTACCGAGGCGAAAGACCCAGTACTTC.

This clone was recorded a few times. The chain carries TRBV6-5 and TRBJ1-5; 8 nucleotides align to TRBD1. From germline, CDR1 is MNHEY and CDR2 SVGAGI. V dropped 4 bases and J dropped 5; count of bases not matched to a gene: 4. The CDR3 totals 14 residues. In DNA form, the CDR3 reads TGTGCCAGCAGTTTGACAGGGGTCTATCAGCCCCAGCATTTT. Residues: CASSLTGVYQPQHF.

The rearrangement joins TRBV7-9 to TRBJ2-7; 12 nucleotides match TRBD2. In germline, CDR1 is SEHNR, CDR2 FQNEAQ (reference sequence). This CDR3 has 15 residues. V trimming: 4 bases; J trimming: 4 bases; junction bases outside the gene matches: 5. CDR3 residues: CASSSLAGGWYEQYF. In DNA form, the CDR3 reads TGTGCCAGCAGCTCACTAGCGGGGGGATGGTACGAGCAGTACTTC.

This chain connects TRBV10-3 to TRBJ2-3; D gene ambiguous. The CDR3 loop spans 14 amino acids. Deletions cut 0 bases from V and 5 bases from J, with 9 bases between. The germline gives CDR1 ENHRY, CDR2 SYGVKD. The CDR3 DNA reads TGTGCCATCAGTGAGTCTACGATCAGAGATACGCAGTATTTT. Its protein is CAISESTIRDTQYF.

J is TRBJ2-2 and V is TRBV5-1; 7 bases are shared with TRBD1. Looked up from germline, CDR1 is SGHRS and CDR2 is YFSETQ. The CDR3 extends over 13 amino acids. V shed 4 bases and J 6 bases; nucleotides not matched to a gene: 3. The CDR3 DNA reads as TGCGCCAGCAGCCTCAGGGGGTCCGGGGAGCTGTTTTTT. It specifies CASSLRGSGELFF.

The J gene is TRBJ2-2, the V gene TRBV19, with 8 bases identical to TRBD2. V shed 3 bases, J shed 6 bases, and the junction held 3 bases outside the gene matches. Germline CDR1 LNHDA, CDR2 SQIVND (reference sequence). This CDR3 is built from 14 residues. CDR3 amino acids: CASSIRLAPGELFF. The DNA of the CDR3 is TGTGCCAGTAGTATCCGACTAGCGCCCGGGGAGCTGTTTTTT.

The rearrangement joins TRBV25-1 to TRBJ2-7, with 11 bases lining up with TRBD2. The trim removed 5 bases at V and 6 bases at J, leaving 12 bases unmatched. CDR3 length equals 16 residues. CDR1 is MGHDK, CDR2 SYGVNS, per germline. CDR3 nucleotide sequence: TGTGCCAGCAGTACCCGGACTAGCGGGCGCCTCCTCGAGCAGTACTTC. Translation: CASSTRTSGRLLEQYF.